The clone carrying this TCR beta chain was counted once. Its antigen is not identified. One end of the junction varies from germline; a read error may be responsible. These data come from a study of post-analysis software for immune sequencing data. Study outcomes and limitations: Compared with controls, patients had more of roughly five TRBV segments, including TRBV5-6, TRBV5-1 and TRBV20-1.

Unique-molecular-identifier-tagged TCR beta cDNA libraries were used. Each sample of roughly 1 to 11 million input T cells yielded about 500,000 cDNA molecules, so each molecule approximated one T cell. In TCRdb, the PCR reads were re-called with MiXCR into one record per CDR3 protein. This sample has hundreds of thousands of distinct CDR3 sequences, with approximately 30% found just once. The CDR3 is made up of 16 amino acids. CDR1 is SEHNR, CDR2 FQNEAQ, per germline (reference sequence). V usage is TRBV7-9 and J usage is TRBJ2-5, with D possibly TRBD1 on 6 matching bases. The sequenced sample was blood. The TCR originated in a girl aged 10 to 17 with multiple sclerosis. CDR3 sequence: CGSSLPFLGQQETQYF. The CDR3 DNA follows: TGTGGCAGCAGCTTACCATTTCTCGGACAGCAGGAGACCCAGTACTTC.